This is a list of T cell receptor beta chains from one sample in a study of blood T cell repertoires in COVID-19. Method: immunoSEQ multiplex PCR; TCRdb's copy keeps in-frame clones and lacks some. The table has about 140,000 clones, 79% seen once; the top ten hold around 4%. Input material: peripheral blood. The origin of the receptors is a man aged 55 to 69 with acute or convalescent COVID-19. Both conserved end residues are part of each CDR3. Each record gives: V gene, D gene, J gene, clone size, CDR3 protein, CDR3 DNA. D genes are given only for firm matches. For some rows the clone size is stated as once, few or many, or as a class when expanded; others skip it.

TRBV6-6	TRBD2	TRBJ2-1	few	CASSPSQAGLAINEQFF	TGTGCCAGCAGTCCCTCCCAGGCGGGACTAGCGATCAATGAGCAGTTCTTC
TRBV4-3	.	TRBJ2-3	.	CASSQGPGDRPDTQYF	TGCGCCAGCAGCCAAGGGCCGGGAGACCGACCTGATACGCAGTATTTT
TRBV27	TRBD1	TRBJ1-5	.	CASSGQVDGNQPQHF	TGTGCCAGCAGTGGACAGGTTGATGGCAATCAGCCCCAGCATTTT
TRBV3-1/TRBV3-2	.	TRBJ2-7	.	CASSQVAVSSYEQYF	TGTGCCAGCAGCCAGGTAGCGGTGAGCTCCTACGAGCAGTACTTC
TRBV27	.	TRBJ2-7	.	CASKQALGGFYEQYF	TGTGCCAGCAAACAGGCACTAGGGGGATTCTACGAGCAGTACTTC
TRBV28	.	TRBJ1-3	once	CASRYSTGFSGNTIYF	TGTGCCAGCAGATACTCGACAGGATTCTCTGGAAACACCATATATTTT
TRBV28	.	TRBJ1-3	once	CASSLGGRVGNTIYF	TGTGCCAGCAGTTTAGGTGGCAGGGTGGGTAACACCATATATTTT
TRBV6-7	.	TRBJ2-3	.	CASNADPRGTDTQYF	TGTGCCAGCAACGCCGACCCGAGGGGGACAGATACGCAGTATTTT
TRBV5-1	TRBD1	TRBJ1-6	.	CASSSGLQGAYSPLHF	TGCGCCAGCAGCTCCGGGCTACAGGGGGCGTATTCACCCCTCCACTTT
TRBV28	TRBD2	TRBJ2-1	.	CASSPSGRARNEQFF	TGTGCCAGCAGTCCTAGCGGGAGGGCCAGAAATGAGCAGTTCTTC
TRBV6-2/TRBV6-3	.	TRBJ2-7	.	CASSYDSPIVSSYEQYF	TGTGCCAGCAGTTACGACAGTCCTATAGTGTCCTCCTACGAGCAGTACTTC
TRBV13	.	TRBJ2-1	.	CASSNRAIDNEQFF	TGTGCCAGCAGCAACAGGGCTATCGACAATGAGCAGTTCTTC
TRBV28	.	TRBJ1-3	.	CASSRVTGLGNTIYF	TGTGCCAGCAGCCGCGTTACAGGTCTGGGAAACACCATATATTTT
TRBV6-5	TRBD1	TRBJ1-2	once	CASSYGTGAYGYTF	TGTGCCAGCAGTTATGGGACAGGGGCCTATGGCTACACCTTC
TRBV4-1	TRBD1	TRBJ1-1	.	CASSPRTGKDTEAFF	TGCGCCAGCAGCCCAAGGACAGGGAAGGACACTGAAGCTTTCTTT
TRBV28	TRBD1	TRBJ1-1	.	CASSLRQGGTEAFF	TGTGCCAGCAGTCTCAGACAGGGCGGCACTGAAGCTTTCTTT
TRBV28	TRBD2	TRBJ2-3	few	CASSWGLAGATDTQYF	TGTGCCAGCAGTTGGGGACTAGCGGGAGCCACAGATACGCAGTATTTT